The T cell receptor beta chain under discussion was sequenced for a study of cytomegalovirus exposure and HLA in healthy donors. Some clones are missing from TCRdb's copy, which holds only in-frame ones; the method was immunoSEQ multiplex PCR. The table lists tens of thousands of clones, 96% of them singletons. The donors were members of the validation cohort comprising over 90 subjects, separate from the roughly 600-subject first cohort. Germline V lookup: CDR1 SNHLY, CDR2 FYNNEI. The CDR3 consists of 19 residues. Trimming left V 0 bases short and J 2 bases short, with 21 bases between. As to this clone: Its antigen is as yet unknown.

Study-level findings and limits: Some TCR beta chains (roughly 160 of them) were listed as cytomegalovirus-associated. In vitro checks showed that a few CMV-associated chains really do target CMV antigens.

What was sequenced was PBMCs. The rearrangement uses TRBV2 and TRBJ2-3; TRBD2 might be the D (6 bases). The sequence was collected from a man in his late teens or twenties in good health and CMV-seropositive. CDR3 in DNA: TGTGCCAGCAGTGAAGCGCTTCTGGCGGGGCAGGGACTCACAGATACGCAGTATTTT. As protein: CASSEALLAGQGLTDTQYF.